Listed here are 17 T cell receptor beta chains from one sample, sequenced in a study of blood T cell repertoires in COVID-19. Measured with immunoSEQ multiplex PCR; TCRdb has only the in-frame clones, and not every one. Of about 170,000 clones listed, approximately 86% are singletons. The sample taken for sequencing was peripheral blood. These receptors all come from a man between 60 and 75 years old with COVID-19, enrolled during active disease.

V usage is TRBV4-3 and J usage is TRBJ2-5, with D perhaps matching TRBD2 (6 bases). The CDR3 contains 16 residues. Germline CDR1 is LGHNA and CDR2 is YSLEER. V lost 1 base and J 4 bases, leaving 16 bases between the germline ends. The CDR3 DNA is TGCGCCAGCAGCCAAGGATGGAGGCGGGACCTAGAGACCCAGTACTTC. It translates to CASSQGWRRDLETQYF.

In this sample, this clone turned up a few times. V is TRBV27 and J is TRBJ1-5; the D gene is possibly TRBD1 (6 bases). Germline CDR1 MNHEY, CDR2 SMNVEV (reference sequence). Trimming cost V 6 bases and J 5 bases, with 17 bases left between them. The CDR3 extends over 15 amino acids. The CDR3, as DNA: TGTGCCAGCAGGAAAGGCCAGGGGCGGTATCAGCCCCAGCATTTT. Translated, it gives CASRKGQGRYQPQHF.

This sequence joins TRBV9 and TRBJ2-7, with 10 nucleotides matching TRBD2. Per germline, CDR1 SGDLS and CDR2 YYNGEE. The CDR3 contains 15 residues. Trimming removed 4 bases from V and 4 bases from J; junction bases left unmatched: 8. The CDR3 protein is CASSSQAGGVYEQYF. DNA of the CDR3: TGTGCCAGCAGCTCCCAAGCGGGGGGGGTGTACGAGCAGTACTTC.

The rearrangement links TRBV7-2 to TRBJ1-2; 10 nucleotides line up with TRBD1. The CDR3 is made up of 15 amino acids. After removal of 5 bases from V and 5 bases from J, the junction contained 8 bases not matched to a gene. The germline CDR1 and CDR2 sequences are SGHTA and FQGNSA. The CDR3 here is CASSPGTGVGYGYTF. CDR3 nucleotide sequence: TGTGCCAGCAGCCCCGGGACAGGGGTGGGGTATGGCTACACCTTC.

The CDR3 nucleotides read TGTGCCAGCAGCGCGGGACTTCCCACGGGGGAGCAGTACTTC. This gives the protein CASSAGLPTGEQYF. The chain recombines TRBV9 with TRBJ2-7; D may be TRBD2 (6 bases). Germline values: CDR1 SGDLS, CDR2 YYNGEE. V was pared by 3 bases and J by 7 bases, with 17 bases between. CDR3 length: 14 residues.

This chain connects TRBV18 to TRBJ2-7; 7 bases fit TRBD1. Germline trimming cut 2 bases from V and 6 bases from J; bases unmatched to any gene: 7. Germline V gene data show CDR1 as KGHSH and CDR2 as LQKENI. This CDR3 has 14 amino acids. The CDR3 spells CASSPGDRVAEQYF. The CDR3 nucleotides are TGTGCCAGCTCACCAGGGGACAGAGTTGCCGAGCAGTACTTC.

The CDR3 DNA reads TGTGCCAGCAGCTTAGGCGGCCCCTACAATGAGCAGTTCTTC. Its protein product is CASSLGGPYNEQFF. The rearrangement uses TRBV7-2 and TRBJ2-1; no clear D gene. This CDR3 has 14 residues. Germline V gene lookup returns CDR1 SGHTA and CDR2 FQGNSA. Trimming took 1 base from V and 2 from J, leaving 6 bases between them.

This clone has a single count. The chain joins TRBV28 to TRBJ1-5, with a possible D match to TRBD1 (5 bases). The CDR3 runs to 15 residues. Germline V gene sequence: CDR1 MDHEN, CDR2 SYDVKM. Trimming removed 5 bases from V and 0 bases from J, with 11 bases in between. The CDR3 spells CASSAQGYSNQPQHF. The CDR3 DNA sequence: TGTGCCAGCAGTGCTCAGGGTTATAGCAATCAGCCCCAGCATTTT.

The rearrangement joins TRBV5-1 to TRBJ2-2; D ambiguous. Per the germline V gene, CDR1 is SGHRS and CDR2 is YFSETQ. Between the trimmed V and J ends, which lost 0 bases and 0 bases, there was a span of 6 bases. This CDR3 is 15 amino acids long. This CDR3 reads CASSLAESNTGELFF. CDR3 nucleotides: TGCGCCAGCAGCTTGGCGGAGTCGAACACCGGGGAGCTGTTTTTT.

The rearrangement joins TRBV7-2 to TRBJ1-2; 7 bases are a match to TRBD1. Germline-derived CDR1 and CDR2 are SGHTA and FQGNSA. The junction had 2 bases not matched to a gene; V was cut back by 5 bases and J by 2 bases. This CDR3 spans 13 amino acids. DNA of the CDR3: TGTGCCAGCAGCCGGGACAGCAACTATGGCTACACCTTC. This gives the protein CASSRDSNYGYTF.

This chain connects TRBV18 to TRBJ1-2; 8 bases are a match to TRBD1. J was trimmed by 4 bases and V by 3 bases; bases with no gene match: 13. The CDR3 totals 17 residues. From germline, CDR1 is KGHSH and CDR2 LQKENI. CDR3 nucleotide sequence: TGTGCCAGCTCACCGGGACAGGTCCTAGTGGGGAGCTATGGCTACACCTTC. Its translation is CASSPGQVLVGSYGYTF.

The chain recombines TRBV11-2 with TRBJ1-1; D call uncertain. The V gene lost 1 base and the J gene lost 1 base, with 4 bases spanning the gap. The CDR3 sequence is 13 residues long. Germline-derived CDR1 and CDR2 are SGHAT and FQNNGV. CDR3 in amino acids: CASSLGANTEAFF. The CDR3 coding sequence is TGTGCCAGCAGCTTAGGGGCGAACACTGAAGCTTTCTTT.

This clone has only a few counts. V usage is TRBV7-9 and J usage is TRBJ2-7; a weak D match, TRBD1 (6 bases). CDR3 length: 16 residues. The V end lost 3 bases, the J end lost 7 bases, and 22 bases lay between the germline ends. CDR1 is SEHNR and CDR2 is FQNEAQ in the germline V gene (reference sequence). CDR3 nucleotides: TGTGCCAGCAGCTTCGGGGCTCGAGTCAGGGGTGGTGAGCAGTACTTC. It yields the protein CASSFGARVRGGEQYF.

The V and J genes are TRBV6-5 and TRBJ2-3; 9 bases are a match to TRBD1. This CDR3 has 15 residues. Unmatched junction bases numbered 10, after V lost 6 bases and J lost 6 bases. Germline-derived CDR1 and CDR2 are MNHEY and SVGAGI. CDR3 coding DNA: TGTGCCAGCAGCGGAATCGGACAGGGGTTGGATACGCAGTATTTT. It translates to CASSGIGQGLDTQYF.

In nucleotides, the CDR3 is TGTGCCAGCAGTTACAGCCGGCCCGAGAGGGAGAACACTGAAGCTTTCTTT. Translation: CASSYSRPERENTEAFF. The chain has TRBV6-2 or TRBV6-3 and TRBJ1-1; D unclear. Germline V CDR1 and CDR2: MNHEY, SVGEGT. This CDR3 is built from 17 residues. The V gene lost 2 bases and the J gene lost 1 base, with 17 bases spanning the gap.

As DNA, the CDR3 is TGTGCCAGTGCCGGGACAGGGGGTCAGCCCCAGCATTTT. Translation gives CASAGTGGQPQHF. This chain uses TRBV6-5 with TRBJ1-5; TRBD1 matches 11 bases. Trimming at V came to 9 bases and at J to 6 bases, leaving 4 bases not matched to a gene. Germline V lookup: CDR1 MNHEY, CDR2 SVGAGI. The CDR3 is 13 amino acids.

Only a few counts were recorded for this clone. CDR3 sequence (DNA): TGTGCCAGCAGAAGCGCAGAGTCGACGGGCTACGAGCAGTACTTC. This gives the protein CASRSAESTGYEQYF. This chain links TRBV5-4 with TRBJ2-7, with no clear D. The germline gives CDR1 SGHNT, CDR2 YYREEE (reference sequence). The CDR3 loop spans 15 amino acids. V was clipped by 5 bases and J by 3 bases, with 18 bases between them.